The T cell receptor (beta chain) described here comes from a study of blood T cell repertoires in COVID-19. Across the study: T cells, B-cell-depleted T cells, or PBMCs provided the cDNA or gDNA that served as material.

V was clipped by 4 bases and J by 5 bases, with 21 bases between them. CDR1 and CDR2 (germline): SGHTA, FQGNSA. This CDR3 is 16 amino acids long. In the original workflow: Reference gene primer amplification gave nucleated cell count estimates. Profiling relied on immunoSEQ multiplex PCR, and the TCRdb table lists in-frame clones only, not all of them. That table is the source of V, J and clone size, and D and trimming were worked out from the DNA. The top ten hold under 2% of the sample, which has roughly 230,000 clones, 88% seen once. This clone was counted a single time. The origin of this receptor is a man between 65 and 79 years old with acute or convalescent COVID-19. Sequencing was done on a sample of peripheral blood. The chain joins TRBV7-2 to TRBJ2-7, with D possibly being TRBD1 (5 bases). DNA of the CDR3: TGTGCCAGCAGCTATACCCCGACAGACCCCTTGGACGAGCAGTACTTC. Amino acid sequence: CASSYTPTDPLDEQYF.